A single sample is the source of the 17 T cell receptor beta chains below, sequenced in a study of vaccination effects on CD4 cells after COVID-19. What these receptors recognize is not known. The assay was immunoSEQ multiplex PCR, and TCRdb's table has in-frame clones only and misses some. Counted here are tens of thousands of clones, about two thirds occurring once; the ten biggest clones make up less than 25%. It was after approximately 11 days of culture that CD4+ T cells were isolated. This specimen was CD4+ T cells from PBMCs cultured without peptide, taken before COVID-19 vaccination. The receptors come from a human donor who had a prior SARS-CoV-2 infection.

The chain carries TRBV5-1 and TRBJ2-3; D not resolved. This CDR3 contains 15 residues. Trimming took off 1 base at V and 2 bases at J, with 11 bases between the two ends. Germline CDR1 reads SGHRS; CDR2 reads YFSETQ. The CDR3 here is CASSLWTGPTDTQYF. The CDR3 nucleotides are TGCGCCAGCAGCTTGTGGACCGGTCCCACAGATACGCAGTATTTT.

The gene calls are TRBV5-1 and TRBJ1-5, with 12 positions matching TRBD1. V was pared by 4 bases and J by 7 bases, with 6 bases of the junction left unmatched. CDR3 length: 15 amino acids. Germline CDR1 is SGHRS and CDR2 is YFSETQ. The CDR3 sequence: CASSPGTGGWQPQHF. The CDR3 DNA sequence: TGCGCCAGCAGCCCCGGGACAGGGGGCTGGCAGCCCCAGCATTTT.

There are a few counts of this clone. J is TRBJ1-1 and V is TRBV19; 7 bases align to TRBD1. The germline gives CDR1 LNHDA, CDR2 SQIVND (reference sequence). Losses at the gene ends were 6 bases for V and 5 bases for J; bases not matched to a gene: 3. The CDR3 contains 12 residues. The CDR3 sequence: CASSVQGTEAFF. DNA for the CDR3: TGTGCCAGTAGCGTACAGGGGACTGAAGCTTTCTTT.

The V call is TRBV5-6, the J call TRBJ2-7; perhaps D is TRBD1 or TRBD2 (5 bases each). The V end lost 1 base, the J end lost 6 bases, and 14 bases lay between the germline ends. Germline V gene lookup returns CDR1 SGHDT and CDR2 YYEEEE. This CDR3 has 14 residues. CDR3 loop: CASSLRPHGGEQYF. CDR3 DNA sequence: TGTGCCAGCAGCTTGCGGCCCCATGGGGGCGAGCAGTACTTC. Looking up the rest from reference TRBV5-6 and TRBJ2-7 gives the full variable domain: DAGVTQSPTHLIKTRGQQVTLRCSPKSGHDTVSWYQQALGQGPQFIFQYYEEEERQRGNFPDRFSGHQFPNYSSELNVNALLLGDSALYLCASSLRPHGGEQYFGPGTRLTVT.

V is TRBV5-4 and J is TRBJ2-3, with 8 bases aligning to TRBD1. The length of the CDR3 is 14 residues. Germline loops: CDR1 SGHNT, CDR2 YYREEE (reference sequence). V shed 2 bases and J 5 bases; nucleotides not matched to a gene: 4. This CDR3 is CASSFPGGVDTQYF. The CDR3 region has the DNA TGTGCCAGCAGCTTTCCAGGGGGCGTAGATACGCAGTATTTT.

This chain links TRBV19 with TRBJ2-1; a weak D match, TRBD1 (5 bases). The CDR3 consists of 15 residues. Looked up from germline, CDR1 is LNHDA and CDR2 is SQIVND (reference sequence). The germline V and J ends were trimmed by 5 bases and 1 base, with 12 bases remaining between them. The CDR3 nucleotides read TGTGCCAGTAGTCCCATTGACAGTTCCTACAATGAGCAGTTCTTC. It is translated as CASSPIDSSYNEQFF.

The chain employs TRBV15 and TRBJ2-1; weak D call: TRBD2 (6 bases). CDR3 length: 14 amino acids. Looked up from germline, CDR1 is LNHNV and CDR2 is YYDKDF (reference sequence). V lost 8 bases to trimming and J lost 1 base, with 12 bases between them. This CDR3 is CATRSGESYNEQFF. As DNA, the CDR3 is TGTGCCACCCGGTCGGGAGAATCCTACAATGAGCAGTTCTTC.

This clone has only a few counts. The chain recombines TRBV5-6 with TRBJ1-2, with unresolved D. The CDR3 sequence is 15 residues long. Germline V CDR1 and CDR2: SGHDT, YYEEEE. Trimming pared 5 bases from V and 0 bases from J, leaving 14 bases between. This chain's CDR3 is CASRGGGSANYGYTF. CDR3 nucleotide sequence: TGTGCCAGCAGAGGAGGAGGCAGTGCTAACTATGGCTACACCTTC.

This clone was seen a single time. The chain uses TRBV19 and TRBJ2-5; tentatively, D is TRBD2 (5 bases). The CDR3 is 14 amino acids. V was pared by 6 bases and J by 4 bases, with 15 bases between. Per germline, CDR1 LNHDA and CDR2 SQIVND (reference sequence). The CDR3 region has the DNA TGTGCCAGTAGACGGGATCCATTTGGAGAGACCCAGTACTTC. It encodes CASRRDPFGETQYF.

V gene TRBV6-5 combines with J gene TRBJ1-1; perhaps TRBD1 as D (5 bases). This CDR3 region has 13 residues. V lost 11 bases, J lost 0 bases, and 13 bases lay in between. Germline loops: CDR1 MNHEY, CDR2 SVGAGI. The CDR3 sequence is CAGRGVLNTEAFF. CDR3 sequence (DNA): TGTGCCGGGCGGGGGGTCTTGAACACTGAAGCTTTCTTT.

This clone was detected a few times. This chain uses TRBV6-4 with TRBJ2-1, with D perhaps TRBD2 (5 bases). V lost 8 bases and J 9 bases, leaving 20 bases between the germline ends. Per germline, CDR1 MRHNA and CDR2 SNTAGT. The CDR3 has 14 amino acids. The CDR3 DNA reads TGTGCCAGCCGTCGGGAACACTCCCTGGGTGAGCAGTTCTTC. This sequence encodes CASRREHSLGEQFF.

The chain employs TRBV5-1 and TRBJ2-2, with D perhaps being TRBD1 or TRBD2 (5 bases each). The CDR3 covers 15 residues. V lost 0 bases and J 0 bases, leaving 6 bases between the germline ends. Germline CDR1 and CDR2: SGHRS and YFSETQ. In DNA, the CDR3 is TGCGCCAGCAGCTTGGTGGGGGCGAACACCGGGGAGCTGTTTTTT. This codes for CASSLVGANTGELFF.

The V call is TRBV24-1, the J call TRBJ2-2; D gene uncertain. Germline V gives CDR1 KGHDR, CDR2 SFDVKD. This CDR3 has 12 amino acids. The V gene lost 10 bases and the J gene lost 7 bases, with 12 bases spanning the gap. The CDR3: CATSLPGGELFF. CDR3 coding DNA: TGTGCCACGAGCCTCCCGGGCGGGGAGCTGTTTTTT.

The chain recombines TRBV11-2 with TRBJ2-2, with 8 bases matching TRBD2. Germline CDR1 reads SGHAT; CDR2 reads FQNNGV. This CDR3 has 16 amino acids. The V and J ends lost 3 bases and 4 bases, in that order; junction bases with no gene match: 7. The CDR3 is CASSFIAGSSTGELFF. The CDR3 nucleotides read TGTGCCAGCAGCTTTATAGCGGGGTCGTCCACCGGGGAGCTGTTTTTT.

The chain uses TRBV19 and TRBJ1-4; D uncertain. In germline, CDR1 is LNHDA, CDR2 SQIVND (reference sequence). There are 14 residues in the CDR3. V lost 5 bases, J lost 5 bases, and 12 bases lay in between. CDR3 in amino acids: CASSVWGGNEKLFF. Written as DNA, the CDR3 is TGTGCCAGTAGTGTGTGGGGAGGAAATGAAAAACTGTTTTTT.

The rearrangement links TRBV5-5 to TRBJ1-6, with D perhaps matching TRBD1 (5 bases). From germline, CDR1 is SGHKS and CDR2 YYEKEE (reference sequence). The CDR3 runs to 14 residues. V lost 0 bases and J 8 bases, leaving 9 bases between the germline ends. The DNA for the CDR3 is TGTGCCAGCAGCTTGGGACAGCCCGATTCACCCCTCCACTTT. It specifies CASSLGQPDSPLHF.

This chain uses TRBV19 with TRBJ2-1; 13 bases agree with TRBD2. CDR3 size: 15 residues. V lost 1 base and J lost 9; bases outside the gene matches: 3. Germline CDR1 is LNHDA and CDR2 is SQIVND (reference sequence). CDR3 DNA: TGTGCCAGTAGTATAGGGACTAGCGGGAGTAGTGAGCAGTTCTTC. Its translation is CASSIGTSGSSEQFF.